This passage covers 5 T cell receptor beta chains from one sample sequenced in a study of T cell responses to AZD1222 COVID-19 vaccine. Assay used: immunoSEQ multiplex PCR; TCRdb lists only in-frame clones, some missing. The sample holds 95,000 to 150,000 clones, about 90% seen once. The source was peripheral blood, collected 28 days after the second AZD1222 dose. These receptors were obtained from an adult who received the AZD1222 COVID-19 vaccine.

The gene calls are TRBV28 and TRBJ1-2; 9 nucleotides match TRBD1. This CDR3 has 15 amino acids. CDR1 MDHEN and CDR2 SYDVKM come from the germline V gene. Trimming cost V 4 bases and J 8 bases; bases outside gene matches: 11. CDR3 region: CASSSGQGRSEGYTF. CDR3 nucleotide sequence: TGTGCCAGCAGTTCCGGACAGGGGAGGTCAGAAGGCTACACCTTC.

The chain uses TRBV28 and TRBJ2-7, with D perhaps matching TRBD1 (6 bases). CDR3 length: 15 residues. Germline loops: CDR1 MDHEN, CDR2 SYDVKM. V lost 2 bases and J 0 bases, leaving 11 bases between the germline ends. The CDR3 sequence: CASSLAWTASYEQYF. The CDR3 region has the DNA TGTGCCAGCAGTTTAGCCTGGACAGCCTCCTACGAGCAGTACTTC.

This clone was seen only once. V and J are TRBV28 and TRBJ1-1; no definite D call. CDR3 length: 14 residues. V gave up 1 base and J gave up 2 bases, with 8 bases separating them. Germline V gene lookup returns CDR1 MDHEN and CDR2 SYDVKM. This CDR3 is CASSLYRLNTEAFF. CDR3 coding DNA: TGTGCCAGCAGTTTATACCGACTTAACACTGAAGCTTTCTTT.

This clone is a singleton in its sample. The V and J genes are TRBV6-5 and TRBJ1-2, with TRBD1 as a possible D gene (5 bases). From germline, CDR1 is MNHEY and CDR2 SVGAGI. V gave up 5 bases and J gave up 7 bases, with 20 bases separating them. The CDR3 runs to 15 residues. The CDR3 nucleotides read TGTGCCAGCAGTCCAGGAGGGGTACACGGGGGTGGCTACACCTTC. Encoded protein: CASSPGGVHGGGYTF.

This chain uses TRBV3-1 (or the pseudogene TRBV3-2) with TRBJ1-2, with 7 positions matching TRBD1. The germline CDR1 and CDR2 sequences are LGHDT and YNNKEL (reference sequence). This CDR3 is 17 amino acids long. The junction had 10 bases not matched to a gene; V was cut back by 3 bases and J by 0 bases. This CDR3 reads CASSQRGTAITNYGYTF. The CDR3 coding sequence is TGTGCCAGCAGCCAGCGAGGGACAGCGATTACTAACTATGGCTACACCTTC.